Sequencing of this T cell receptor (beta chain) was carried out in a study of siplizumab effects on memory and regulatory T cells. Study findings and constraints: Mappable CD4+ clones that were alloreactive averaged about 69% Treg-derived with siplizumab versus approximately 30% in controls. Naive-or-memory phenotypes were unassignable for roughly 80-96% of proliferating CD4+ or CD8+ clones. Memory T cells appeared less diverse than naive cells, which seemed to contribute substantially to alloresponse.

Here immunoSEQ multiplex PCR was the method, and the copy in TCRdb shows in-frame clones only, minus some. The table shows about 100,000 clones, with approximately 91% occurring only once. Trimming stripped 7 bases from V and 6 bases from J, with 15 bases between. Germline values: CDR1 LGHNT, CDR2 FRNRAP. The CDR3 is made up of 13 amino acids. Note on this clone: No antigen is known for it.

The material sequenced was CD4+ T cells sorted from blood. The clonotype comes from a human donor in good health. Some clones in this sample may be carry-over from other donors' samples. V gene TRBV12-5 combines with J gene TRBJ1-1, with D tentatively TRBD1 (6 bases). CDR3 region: CASDSGVGAEAFF. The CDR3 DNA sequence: TGTGCTAGTGATTCAGGGGTGGGTGCTGAAGCTTTCTTT. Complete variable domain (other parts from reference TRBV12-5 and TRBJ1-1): DARVTQTPRHKVTEMGQEVTMRCQPILGHNTVFWYRQTMMQGLELLAYFRNRAPLDDSGMPKDRFSAEMPDATLATLKIQPSEPRDSAVYFCASDSGVGAEAFFGQGTRLTVV.